This T cell receptor beta chain was recovered during a study of T cell changes during pregnancy in multiple sclerosis. This CDR3 comprises 15 residues. The V gene end was trimmed by 6 bases and the J gene end by 5 bases; junction bases not matched to a gene: 5. Germline V lookup: CDR1 MNHNS, CDR2 SASEGT. Profiling relied on immunoSEQ multiplex PCR, and the TCRdb table lists in-frame clones only, not all of them. The repertoire holds around 35,000 clones, with 85% to 95% as singletons. The chain joins TRBV6-1 to TRBJ2-5, with 14 bases fitting TRBD2. Sequenced: PBMCs (not recorded whether the cells were cultured). This receptor was identified in a female donor with multiple sclerosis, enrolled in a pregnancy study. This CDR3 reads CASSAGLAGVETQYF. CDR3 nucleotides: TGTGCCAGCAGCGCGGGACTAGCGGGAGTGGAGACCCAGTACTTC.